The 28 T cell receptor beta chains presented below share a single source sample, sequenced in a study of cytomegalovirus exposure and HLA in healthy donors. The protocol was immunoSEQ multiplex PCR, while the TCRdb copy is restricted to in-frame clones and leaves out a portion. The sample carries about 130,000 clones, roughly 95% recorded once. The sequencing sample was made of PBMCs. The receptor set was obtained from a man aged 18 to 30 in good health and CMV-seronegative.

The V and J genes are TRBV19 and TRBJ2-1; D gene unclear. V lost 3 bases and J 0 bases, leaving 9 bases between the germline ends. The CDR3 is 15 residues long. Germline loops: CDR1 LNHDA, CDR2 SQIVND (reference sequence). The CDR3 sequence: CASSMAASSYNEQFF. For the CDR3, the DNA is TGTGCCAGTAGTATGGCGGCGAGCTCCTACAATGAGCAGTTCTTC.

V and J are TRBV25-1 and TRBJ2-1, with TRBD1 matching 7 bases. Germline lookup yields CDR1 MGHDK and CDR2 SYGVNS. The CDR3 covers 14 residues. Trimming at V came to 2 bases and at J to 2 bases, leaving 0 bases not matched to a gene. This CDR3 reads CASSEQGAYNEQFF. For the CDR3, the DNA is TGTGCCAGCAGTGAACAGGGGGCCTACAATGAGCAGTTCTTC.

The rearrangement uses TRBV7-9 and TRBJ1-4, with D hard to call. Germline values: CDR1 SEHNR, CDR2 FQNEAQ (reference sequence). The CDR3 loop spans 15 amino acids. With 1 base removed from V and 0 bases from J, the gap between germline ends came to 6 bases. The chain's CDR3 is CASSLGLATNEKLFF. The CDR3 DNA sequence: TGTGCCAGCAGCTTAGGACTTGCAACTAATGAAAAACTGTTTTTT.

The V and J genes are TRBV11-2 and TRBJ2-1; D may be TRBD1 (5 bases). Looked up from germline, CDR1 is SGHAT and CDR2 is FQNNGV. The CDR3 has 12 residues. Trimming stripped 6 bases from V and 7 bases from J, with 10 bases between. CDR3 sequence reads: CASSFRVNEQFF. The DNA for the CDR3 is TGTGCCAGCAGTTTCAGGGTAAATGAGCAGTTCTTC. The variable domain in full, completed from reference TRBV11-2 and TRBJ2-1, reads EAGVAQSPRYKIIEKRQSVAFWCNPISGHATLYWYQQILGQGPKLLIQFQNNGVVDDSQLPKDRFSAERLKGVDSTLKIQPAKLEDSAVYLCASSFRVNEQFFGPGTRLTVL.

The rearrangement joins TRBV7-2 to TRBJ2-3; D remains unclear. CDR1 SGHTA and CDR2 FQGNSA come from the germline V gene. This CDR3 comprises 15 residues. V gave up 2 bases and J gave up 0 bases, with 9 bases separating them. The CDR3 DNA sequence: TGTGCCAGCAGCTTAAACTCCGATAGCACAGATACGCAGTATTTT. It specifies CASSLNSDSTDTQYF.

The chain combines TRBV7-8 with TRBJ1-2; possibly TRBD1 for D (6 bases). Between the trimmed V and J ends, which lost 1 base and 4 bases, there was a span of 19 bases. CDR3 size: 17 residues. CDR1 is SGHVS, CDR2 FQNEAQ, per germline. The chain's CDR3 is CASSLGAGQGKSYGYTF. For the CDR3, the DNA is TGTGCCAGCAGCTTAGGGGCCGGCCAGGGGAAGTCCTATGGCTACACCTTC. Drawing the rest from reference TRBV7-8 and TRBJ1-2, the complete variable domain is GAGVSQSPRYKVAKRGQDVALRCDPISGHVSLFWYQQALGQGPEFLTYFQNEAQLDKSGLPSDRFFAERPEGSVSTLKIQRTQQEDSAVYLCASSLGAGQGKSYGYTFGSGTRLTVV.

Only one count was recorded for this clone. The chain couples TRBV30 to TRBJ2-7; D unresolved. Between the trimmed V and J ends, which lost 3 bases and 0 bases, there was a span of 12 bases. This CDR3 has 14 residues. The germline gives CDR1 GTSNPN, CDR2 SVGIG (reference sequence). CDR3 protein: CAWRLAESSYEQYF. The CDR3 DNA sequence: TGTGCCTGGAGACTGGCGGAAAGCTCCTACGAGCAGTACTTC.

This clone was counted once. The chain combines TRBV19 with TRBJ2-7, with D possibly being TRBD1 (6 bases). Germline V gene sequence: CDR1 LNHDA, CDR2 SQIVND (reference sequence). The CDR3 totals 13 residues. Trimming took off 4 bases at V and 3 bases at J, with 10 bases between the two ends. The CDR3 loop reads CASSKAGVYEQYF. As DNA, the CDR3 is TGTGCCAGTAGTAAGGCAGGGGTCTACGAGCAGTACTTC. The full variable domain, its missing parts supplied by reference TRBV19 and TRBJ2-7, is DGGITQSPKYLFRKEGQNVTLSCEQNLNHDAMYWYRQDPGQGLRLIYYSQIVNDFQKGDIAEGYSVSREKKESFPLTVTSAQKNPTAFYLCASSKAGVYEQYFGPGTRLTVT.

This chain links TRBV28 with TRBJ1-5; 7 bases fit TRBD1. Germline V gene lookup returns CDR1 MDHEN and CDR2 SYDVKM. This CDR3 spans 15 amino acids. V gave up 5 bases and J gave up 4 bases; unmatched junction bases: 8. CDR3 amino acids: CASSRRGQVNQPQHF. The CDR3 DNA reads TGTGCCAGCAGTAGGAGGGGGCAAGTGAATCAGCCCCAGCATTTT.

This chain connects TRBV7-2 to TRBJ2-3; 7 bases agree with TRBD2. Looked up from germline, CDR1 is SGHTA and CDR2 is FQGNSA. This CDR3 region has 16 residues. V shed 4 bases, J shed 5 bases, and the junction held 12 bases outside the gene matches. DNA for the CDR3: TGTGCCAGCAGCTCACTCTGGGGGGGGAGCGAAGATACGCAGTATTTT. Amino acid sequence: CASSSLWGGSEDTQYF.

V and J are TRBV30 and TRBJ2-3, with TRBD2 matching 9 bases. CDR3 length: 14 amino acids. V lost 6 bases to trimming and J lost 2 bases; unmatched junction nucleotides: 6. Germline values: CDR1 GTSNPN, CDR2 SVGIG (reference sequence). The CDR3 DNA reads as TGTGCCTGTCCCCTAGCGGGAATCACAGATACGCAGTATTTT. It translates to CACPLAGITDTQYF.

V is TRBV18 and J is TRBJ2-2, with TRBD1 matching 10 bases. With V trimmed by 6 bases and J by 6 bases, 1 base remained unmatched. Germline CDR1 is KGHSH and CDR2 is LQKENI. The CDR3 is 13 amino acids. This CDR3 is CASSGQGAGELFF. CDR3 DNA sequence: TGTGCCAGCTCCGGACAGGGGGCCGGGGAGCTGTTTTTT.

V gene TRBV2 combines with J gene TRBJ2-3; possibly TRBD1 for D (5 bases). The CDR3 extends over 17 amino acids. CDR1 is SNHLY, CDR2 FYNNEI, per germline. The germline V and J ends were trimmed by 1 base and 2 bases, with 16 bases remaining between them. CDR3 coding DNA: TGTGCCAGCAGTGAAGGGGGCCAGGGCCCGGACACAGATACGCAGTATTTT. This encodes CASSEGGQGPDTDTQYF.

This clone was counted once. The chain joins TRBV18 to TRBJ2-3; the match to TRBD2 covers 10 bases. This CDR3 has 14 amino acids. J was trimmed by 3 bases and V by 6 bases; bases with no gene match: 3. Germline V lookup: CDR1 KGHSH, CDR2 LQKENI. CDR3 residues: CASSGTSETDTQYF. CDR3 DNA sequence: TGTGCCAGCTCGGGGACTAGCGAAACAGATACGCAGTATTTT. The variable domain in full, with the rest retrieved from reference TRBV18 and TRBJ2-3, is NAGVMQNPRHLVRRRGQEARLRCSPMKGHSHVYWYRQLPEEGLKFMVYLQKENIIDESGMPKERFSAEFPKEGPSILRIQQVVRGDSAAYFCASSGTSETDTQYFGPGTRLTVL.

This chain joins TRBV30 and TRBJ2-1; 12 bases are shared with TRBD2. From germline, CDR1 is GTSNPN and CDR2 SVGIG (reference sequence). With V trimmed by 2 bases and J by 2 bases, 7 bases remained unmatched. CDR3 length: 17 residues. In DNA, the CDR3 is TGTGCCTGGAGTCGAACACTAGCGGGAGGTACCTACAATGAGCAGTTCTTC. Protein: CAWSRTLAGGTYNEQFF.

The gene calls are TRBV6-5 and TRBJ1-1, with a possible D match to TRBD1 (5 bases). V shed 0 bases and J shed 4 bases, with 9 bases lying between them. This CDR3 is built from 14 residues. CDR1 and CDR2 from the germline V gene are MNHEY and SVGAGI. The CDR3 spells CASSYSGVPTEAFF. The CDR3 bases are TGTGCCAGCAGTTACTCAGGGGTACCCACTGAAGCTTTCTTT.

In DNA form, the CDR3 reads TGTGCCAGCAGCCTAGGCTCGGGGAAGACCCAGTACTTC. It yields the protein CASSLGSGKTQYF. The chain is built from TRBV11-1 and TRBJ2-5; D is possibly TRBD2 (5 bases). The CDR3 is 13 residues long. Germline values: CDR1 SGHAT, CDR2 FQDESV (reference sequence). V lost 5 bases to trimming and J lost 6 bases, with 13 bases between them.

This chain connects TRBV4-3 to TRBJ2-6; no reliable D call. Trimming shortened V by 0 bases and J by 0 bases, and 3 bases separated the two germline ends. This CDR3 is built from 15 residues. Germline loops: CDR1 LGHNA, CDR2 YSLEER. The CDR3 sequence is CASSQELSGANVLTF. The DNA of the CDR3 is TGCGCCAGCAGCCAAGAACTCTCTGGGGCCAACGTCCTGACTTTC.

This rearrangement joins TRBV5-5 to TRBJ1-5, with D uncertain. Germline values: CDR1 SGHKS, CDR2 YYEKEE (reference sequence). The CDR3 totals 15 residues. V lost 0 bases and J 0 bases, leaving 7 bases between the germline ends. CDR3 bases: TGTGCCAGCAGCTTGGGGTCCTATAGCAATCAGCCCCAGCATTTT. Its translation is CASSLGSYSNQPQHF.

The rearrangement joins TRBV6-6 to TRBJ2-5; 10 bases map to TRBD1. Germline trimming cut 9 bases from V and 1 base from J; bases unmatched to any gene: 5. Germline V gene sequence: CDR1 MNHNY, CDR2 SVGAGI (reference sequence). The CDR3 length is 14 residues. The CDR3 DNA reads as TGTGCCAGTAGGGACAGGGGTCTCCAAGAGACCCAGTACTTC. This translates into CASRDRGLQETQYF.

The chain joins TRBV4-1 to TRBJ1-5; 9 bases align to TRBD1. The CDR3 is made up of 15 amino acids. The J segment lost 8 bases and the V segment lost 0 bases, leaving 5 bases of the junction unmatched. From germline, CDR1 is MGHRA and CDR2 YSYEKL. DNA for the CDR3: TGCGCCAGCAGCCAAGAAGGACAGGGGCTAAAGCCCCAGCATTTT. Residues: CASSQEGQGLKPQHF.

The chain links TRBV19 to TRBJ2-7; 8 bases fit TRBD1. With V trimmed by 4 bases and J by 5 bases, 10 bases remained unmatched. Germline CDR1 is LNHDA and CDR2 is SQIVND (reference sequence). The CDR3 consists of 15 residues. The CDR3 protein is CASSTWTGSPHEQYF. The CDR3 coding sequence is TGTGCCAGTAGTACCTGGACAGGGTCTCCTCACGAGCAGTACTTC. Full variable domain (outside the CDR3, taken from reference TRBV19 and TRBJ2-7): DGGITQSPKYLFRKEGQNVTLSCEQNLNHDAMYWYRQDPGQGLRLIYYSQIVNDFQKGDIAEGYSVSREKKESFPLTVTSAQKNPTAFYLCASSTWTGSPHEQYFGPGTRLTVT.

This clone was seen only once. This sequence joins TRBV14 and TRBJ2-6; maybe TRBD1 (6 bases). V gave up 5 bases and J gave up 0 bases, with 14 bases separating them. Germline lookup yields CDR1 SGHDN and CDR2 FVKESK. The CDR3 has 17 amino acids. The CDR3 DNA follows: TGTGCCAGCAGCGCCCAACAGGGTTACTCTGGGGCCAACGTCCTGACTTTC. Its protein is CASSAQQGYSGANVLTF.

This chain joins TRBV9 and TRBJ1-5; D possibly corresponds to TRBD1 (5 bases). Germline V gene data show CDR1 as SGDLS and CDR2 as YYNGEE. The CDR3 loop spans 15 amino acids. Trimming cost V 3 bases and J 0 bases, with 10 bases left between them. The CDR3 loop reads CASSAGGGSNQPQHF. The CDR3 region has the DNA TGTGCCAGCAGCGCGGGGGGGGGTAGCAATCAGCCCCAGCATTTT.

The rearrangement uses TRBV30 and TRBJ2-2; D possibly corresponds to TRBD2 (6 bases). The CDR3 has 13 amino acids. V lost 3 bases and J lost 3, with 8 bases in between. The germline gives CDR1 GTSNPN, CDR2 SVGIG (reference sequence). The CDR3 region is CAWRVADTGELFF. CDR3 in DNA: TGTGCCTGGAGAGTAGCGGACACCGGGGAGCTGTTTTTT.

This chain links TRBV7-2 with TRBJ2-3, with D tentatively TRBD2 (5 bases). The length of the CDR3 is 17 residues. V was pared by 0 bases and J by 0 bases, with 13 bases between. CDR1 and CDR2 (germline): SGHTA, FQGNSA. CDR3 in amino acids: CASSLAIRTPSTDTQYF. The CDR3 nucleotides read TGTGCCAGCAGCTTAGCTATTCGGACTCCTAGCACAGATACGCAGTATTTT.

The V and J genes are TRBV9 and TRBJ1-3; possible D gene TRBD1, 5 bases. Germline V gives CDR1 SGDLS, CDR2 YYNGEE. V was pared by 0 bases and J by 3 bases, with 7 bases between. The CDR3 sequence is 14 residues long. The CDR3 reads CASSVGGGGNTIYF. CDR3 bases: TGTGCCAGCAGCGTAGGGGGCGGTGGAAACACCATATATTTT.

The chain combines TRBV4-1 with TRBJ2-7, with D perhaps TRBD2 (6 bases). The ends were cut back, 4 bases at V and 6 bases at J, with 28 bases in the middle. The V gene's germline CDR1 is MGHRA and CDR2 YSYEKL. The CDR3 loop spans 18 amino acids. The DNA for the CDR3 is TGCGCCAGCAGCCTAACCCCAAACCCTTTCGGGGGAGAAGGCGAGCAGTACTTC. This encodes CASSLTPNPFGGEGEQYF.